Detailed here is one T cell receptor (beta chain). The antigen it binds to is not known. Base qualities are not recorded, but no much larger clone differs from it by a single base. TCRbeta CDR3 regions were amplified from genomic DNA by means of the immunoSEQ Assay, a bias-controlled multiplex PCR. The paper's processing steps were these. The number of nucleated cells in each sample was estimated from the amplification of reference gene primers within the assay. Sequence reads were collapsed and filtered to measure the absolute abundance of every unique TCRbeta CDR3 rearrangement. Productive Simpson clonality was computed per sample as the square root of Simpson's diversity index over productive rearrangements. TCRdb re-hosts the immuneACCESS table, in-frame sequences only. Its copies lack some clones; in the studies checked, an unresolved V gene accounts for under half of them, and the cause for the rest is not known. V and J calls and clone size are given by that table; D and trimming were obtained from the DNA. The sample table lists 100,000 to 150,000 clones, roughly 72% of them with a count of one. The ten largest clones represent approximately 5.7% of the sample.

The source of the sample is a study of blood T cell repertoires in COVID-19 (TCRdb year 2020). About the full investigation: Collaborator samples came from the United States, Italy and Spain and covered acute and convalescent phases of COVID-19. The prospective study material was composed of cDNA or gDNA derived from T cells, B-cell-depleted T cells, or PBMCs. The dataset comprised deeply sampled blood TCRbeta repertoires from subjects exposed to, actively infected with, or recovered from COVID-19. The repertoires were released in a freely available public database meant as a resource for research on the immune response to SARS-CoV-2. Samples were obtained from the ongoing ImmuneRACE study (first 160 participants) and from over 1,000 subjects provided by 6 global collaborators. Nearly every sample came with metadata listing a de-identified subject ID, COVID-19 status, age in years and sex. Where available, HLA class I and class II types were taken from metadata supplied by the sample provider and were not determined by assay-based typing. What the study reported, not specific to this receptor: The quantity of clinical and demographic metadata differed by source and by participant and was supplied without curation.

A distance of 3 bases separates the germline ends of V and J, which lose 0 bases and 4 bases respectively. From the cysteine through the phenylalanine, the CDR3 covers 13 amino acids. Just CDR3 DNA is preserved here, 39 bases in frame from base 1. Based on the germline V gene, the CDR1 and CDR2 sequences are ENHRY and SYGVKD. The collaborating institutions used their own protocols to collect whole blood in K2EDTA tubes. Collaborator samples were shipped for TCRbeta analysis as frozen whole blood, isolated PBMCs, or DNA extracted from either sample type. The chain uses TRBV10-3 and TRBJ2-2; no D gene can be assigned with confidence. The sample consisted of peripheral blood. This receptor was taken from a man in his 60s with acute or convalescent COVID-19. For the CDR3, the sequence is CAISESATGELFF. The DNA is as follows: TGTGCCATCAGTGAGTCGGCCACCGGGGAGCTGTTTTTT.